The 21 T cell receptor beta chains reported below all come from one sample, sequenced in a study of T cell responses to AZD1222 COVID-19 vaccine. Using immunoSEQ multiplex PCR, the repertoire was profiled, and TCRdb retains in-frame clones only, with some absent. The top ten clones hold under 9% of a sample with about 110,000 clones, 92% of them seen once. The sequencing used peripheral blood, collected 28 days after the second AZD1222 dose. These TCRs come from an adult who received the AZD1222 COVID-19 vaccine.

V and J are TRBV21-1 and TRBJ1-2; TRBD1 was called by the table and not checked on the DNA. TRBV21-1 is recorded as a pseudogene. The length of the CDR3 is 19 residues. This CDR3 reads CASSAARRTGGRLGYGYTF. Written as DNA, the CDR3 is TGTGCCAGCAGCGCAGCCAGGAGAACAGGGGGAAGGCTGGGCTATGGCTACACCTTC.

This rearrangement joins TRBV7-8 to TRBJ1-2; D is unclear. This CDR3 region has 15 residues. Germline loops: CDR1 SGHVS, CDR2 FQNEAQ. Trimming removed 0 bases from V and 4 bases from J, with 12 bases in between. Here the CDR3 DNA reads TGTGCCAGCAGCTTAGCTCTTGCGACGGGCTATGGCTACACCTTC. As protein: CASSLALATGYGYTF. The full variable domain, its missing parts supplied by reference TRBV7-8 and TRBJ1-2, is GAGVSQSPRYKVAKRGQDVALRCDPISGHVSLFWYQQALGQGPEFLTYFQNEAQLDKSGLPSDRFFAERPEGSVSTLKIQRTQQEDSAVYLCASSLALATGYGYTFGSGTRLTVV.

The V gene is TRBV7-8, the J gene TRBJ2-1; D gene ambiguous. In germline, CDR1 is SGHVS, CDR2 FQNEAQ. V shed 5 bases and J shed 4 bases, with 9 bases lying between them. The CDR3 is made up of 13 amino acids. The CDR3 spells CASSRGRYNEQFF. In DNA, the CDR3 is TGTGCCAGCAGCCGTGGTAGATACAATGAGCAGTTCTTC.

There are a few counts of this clone. The chain recombines TRBV28 with TRBJ2-7, with D hard to call. The CDR3 is made up of 13 amino acids. V was trimmed by 7 bases and J by 4 bases, leaving 14 bases between them. Looked up from germline, CDR1 is MDHEN and CDR2 is SYDVKM. The CDR3 nucleotides read TGTGCCAGCACCACCTTGAATTGGTACGAGCAGTACTTC. Its protein product is CASTTLNWYEQYF.

The J gene is TRBJ2-7, the V gene TRBV5-4; possibly TRBD1 or TRBD2 for D (6 bases each). The CDR3 has 14 residues. The ends were cut back, 4 bases at V and 4 bases at J, with 15 bases in the middle. Germline CDR1 reads SGHNT; CDR2 reads YYREEE (reference sequence). The CDR3 nucleotides read TGTGCCAGCAGCCTACAGGGCCGGGGGTACGAGCAGTACTTC. This translates into CASSLQGRGYEQYF.

This sequence joins TRBV19 and TRBJ2-5, with 7 bases aligning to TRBD1. The V and J ends lost 4 bases and 10 bases, in that order; junction bases with no gene match: 12. This CDR3 has 14 amino acids. Germline assignment: CDR1 LNHDA and CDR2 SQIVND (reference sequence). As DNA, the CDR3 is TGTGCCAGTAGTACCGAAGGGGGCGCAGGGCTCCAGTACTTC. It specifies CASSTEGGAGLQYF.

CDR3 loop: CASRPGTGGLYEQYF. The CDR3 bases are TGCGCCAGCAGGCCCGGGACAGGGGGACTCTACGAGCAGTACTTC. The chain recombines TRBV10-2 with TRBJ2-7; 11 bases agree with TRBD1. Losses at the gene ends were 6 bases for V and 3 bases for J; bases not matched to a gene: 7. CDR3 length: 15 amino acids. Per germline, CDR1 WSHSY and CDR2 SAAADI.

This chain uses TRBV5-1 with TRBJ2-1, with 10 positions matching TRBD2. V lost 4 bases to trimming and J lost 5 bases; unmatched junction nucleotides: 3. The CDR3 consists of 14 residues. The germline gives CDR1 SGHRS, CDR2 YFSETQ. CDR3 residues: CASSELAGDNEQFF. CDR3 sequence (DNA): TGCGCCAGCAGCGAGCTAGCGGGGGACAATGAGCAGTTCTTC. Combining the CDR3 with reference TRBV5-1 and TRBJ2-1 gives the whole variable domain KAGVTQTPRYLIKTRGQQVTLSCSPISGHRSVSWYQQTPGQGLQFLFEYFSETQRNKGNFPGRFSGRQFSNSRSEMNVSTLELGDSALYLCASSELAGDNEQFFGPGTRLTVL.

The chain couples TRBV23-1 to TRBJ1-5; D not resolved. TRBV23-1 is treated as an ORF (open reading frame) with a function not yet certain. The ends were cut back, 1 base at V and 0 bases at J, with 7 bases in the middle. The CDR3 consists of 15 residues. In nucleotides, the CDR3 is TGCGCCAGCAGTCAATTCACTTATAGCAATCAGCCCCAGCATTTT. Translating gives CASSQFTYSNQPQHF.

This clone turned up a few times. The chain couples TRBV6-5 to TRBJ2-7; 7 bases line up with TRBD1. CDR3 length: 14 residues. V trimming: 4 bases; J trimming: 2 bases; junction bases outside the gene matches: 5. CDR1 and CDR2 from the germline V gene are MNHEY and SVGAGI. The CDR3 sequence is CASSSQTGPYEQYF. The CDR3 bases are TGTGCCAGCAGTTCACAGACAGGGCCCTACGAGCAGTACTTC.

This chain connects TRBV7-8 to TRBJ1-1, with 8 nucleotides matching TRBD1. This CDR3 comprises 17 residues. The V and J ends lost 3 bases and 0 bases, in that order; junction bases with no gene match: 9. Germline values: CDR1 SGHVS, CDR2 FQNEAQ. In DNA form, the CDR3 reads TGTGCCAGCAGCTTCATCCAGGGGGCGGGCATGAACACTGAAGCTTTCTTT. This sequence encodes CASSFIQGAGMNTEAFF. Full variable domain (rest looked up from reference TRBV7-8 and TRBJ1-1): GAGVSQSPRYKVAKRGQDVALRCDPISGHVSLFWYQQALGQGPEFLTYFQNEAQLDKSGLPSDRFFAERPEGSVSTLKIQRTQQEDSAVYLCASSFIQGAGMNTEAFFGQGTRLTVV.

This chain connects TRBV7-2 to TRBJ2-3; perhaps TRBD2 as D (5 bases). The CDR3 spans 14 residues. V was shortened by 4 bases and J by 0 bases, with 8 bases between the two germline ends. The germline CDR1 and CDR2 sequences are SGHTA and FQGNSA. The CDR3 region is CASSWRRSTDTQYF. CDR3 sequence (DNA): TGTGCCAGCAGCTGGAGGCGGAGCACAGATACGCAGTATTTT.

The J gene is TRBJ2-1, the V gene TRBV28, with D unresolved. This CDR3 spans 15 amino acids. Germline V CDR1 and CDR2: MDHEN, SYDVKM. V was shortened by 6 bases and J by 2 bases, with 14 bases between the two germline ends. For the CDR3, the DNA is TGTGCCAGCAGCCAACGACGGACGGCCTACAATGAGCAGTTCTTC. This encodes CASSQRRTAYNEQFF.

The genes are TRBV25-1 and TRBJ2-5, with TRBD2 matching over 8 bases. Germline trimming cut 3 bases from V and 0 bases from J; bases unmatched to any gene: 12. Germline V lookup: CDR1 MGHDK, CDR2 SYGVNS. The CDR3 totals 18 residues. The CDR3 bases are TGTGCCAGCAGTGATGTATCTGGGATAGCGGGGAACCAAGAGACCCAGTACTTC. Translating it yields CASSDVSGIAGNQETQYF.

This chain connects TRBV15 to TRBJ1-3; D uncertain. Trimming shortened V by 0 bases and J by 0 bases, and 9 bases separated the two germline ends. CDR3 size: 16 residues. The germline V gene has CDR1 LNHNV and CDR2 YYDKDF (reference sequence). This chain's CDR3 is CATSREGGSSGNTIYF. In DNA, the CDR3 is TGTGCCACCAGCAGAGAGGGAGGCAGCTCTGGAAACACCATATATTTT.

The chain uses TRBV7-2 and TRBJ2-5; D gene uncertain. The V gene lost 0 bases and the J gene lost 5 bases, with 7 bases spanning the gap. From germline, CDR1 is SGHTA and CDR2 FQGNSA. The CDR3 is made up of 13 amino acids. CDR3 residues: CASSLARLETQYF. CDR3 nucleotides: TGTGCCAGCAGCTTAGCGCGTCTGGAGACCCAGTACTTC.

On this clone: One end of the junction is discordant with germline, which a read error may explain. The CDR3 bases are TGTGCCAGCAGTTTATCGGCAAATCCAGGGGGCTTTCCCTTC. This codes for CASSLSANPGGFPF. The chain combines TRBV28 with TRBJ1-2; 8 bases match TRBD1. Germline V lookup: CDR1 MDHEN, CDR2 SYDVKM. The CDR3 has 14 residues.

The J gene is TRBJ2-7, the V gene TRBV18; 7 bases line up with TRBD2. Germline CDR1 is KGHSH and CDR2 is LQKENI. The V gene end was trimmed by 3 bases and the J gene end by 6 bases; junction bases not matched to a gene: 8. The CDR3 runs 14 residues. The CDR3 DNA follows: TGTGCCAGCTCACCTCAGCATGGGGGGGGCGAGCAGTACTTC. It yields the protein CASSPQHGGGEQYF.

The V and J genes are TRBV28 and TRBJ1-1; D is possibly TRBD1 (5 bases). The germline gives CDR1 MDHEN, CDR2 SYDVKM. The CDR3 is made up of 13 amino acids. V gave up 3 bases and J gave up 4 bases, with 9 bases separating them. The CDR3 region is CASSFFRGTEAFF. The CDR3 DNA sequence: TGTGCCAGCAGTTTCTTTAGGGGCACTGAAGCTTTCTTT.

The chain is built from TRBV24-1 and TRBJ2-3, with 10 bases identical to TRBD1. Germline V gene lookup returns CDR1 KGHDR and CDR2 SFDVKD. Trimming cost V 5 bases and J 4 bases; bases outside gene matches: 8. The CDR3 covers 16 residues. The CDR3 DNA reads TGTGCCACCAGTGCTGTTAGGACAGGGGGTTCAGATACGCAGTATTTT. Its translation: CATSAVRTGGSDTQYF.

The gene calls are TRBV7-9 and TRBJ1-3; the D gene is possibly TRBD1 (5 bases). The CDR3 totals 15 residues. Germline lookup yields CDR1 SEHNR and CDR2 FQNEAQ (reference sequence). V lost 2 bases and J 0 bases, leaving 8 bases between the germline ends. CDR3 nucleotide sequence: TGTGCCAGCAGCTTAAGGGGTCCCTCTGGAAACACCATATATTTT. Translation: CASSLRGPSGNTIYF.